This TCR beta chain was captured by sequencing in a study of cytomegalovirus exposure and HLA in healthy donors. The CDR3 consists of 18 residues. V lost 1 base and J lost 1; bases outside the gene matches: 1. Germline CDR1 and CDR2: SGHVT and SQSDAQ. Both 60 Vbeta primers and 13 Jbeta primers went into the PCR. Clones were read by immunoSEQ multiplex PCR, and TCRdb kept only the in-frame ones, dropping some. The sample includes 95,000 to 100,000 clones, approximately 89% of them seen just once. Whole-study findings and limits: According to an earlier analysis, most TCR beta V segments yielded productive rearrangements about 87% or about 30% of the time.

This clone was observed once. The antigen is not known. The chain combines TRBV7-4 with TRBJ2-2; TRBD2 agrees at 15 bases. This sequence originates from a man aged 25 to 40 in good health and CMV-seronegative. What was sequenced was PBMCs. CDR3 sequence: CASSLEGLAGGNTGELFF. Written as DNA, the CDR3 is TGTGCCAGCAGCTTAGAGGGACTAGCGGGGGGGAACACCGGGGAGCTGTTTTTT.